This T cell receptor (beta chain) was identified in a study of CD8 T cells in Susac syndrome. The study, taken as a whole, reports: The study's TCR sequencing and HLA analysis drew on a certain number of individuals. That number was acknowledged as relatively small.

Germline CDR1 and CDR2: SEHNR and FQNEAQ (reference sequence). V trimming: 5 bases; J trimming: 2 bases; junction bases outside the gene matches: 8. The CDR3 totals 17 residues. Notes on this clonotype: Its target is unknown.

Random hexamers were used to reverse transcribe roughly 0.5 to 1 ug of RNA. With immunoSEQ multiplex PCR, TCR beta CDR3 was amplified across 54 Vbeta and 13 Jbeta. One entry per CDR3 protein, called by TCRdb with MiXCR from the immunoSEQ multiplex PCR reads. The repertoire consists of around 160,000 distinct CDR3 sequences, with 94% occurring once and the leading ten covering about 0.089%. The multiple sclerosis control group was made up of treatment-naive patients with stable or active relapsing-remitting disease. CD8+ and CD4+ T cells were negatively isolated; TEMRA cells were FACS-enriched. Sequences were obtained from CD4+ T cells from PBMCs. The sequence came from a human donor with multiple sclerosis. The rearrangement links TRBV7-9 to TRBJ2-7; 14 positions match TRBD2. CDR3: CASSRYLGLAGAYEQYF. In DNA, the CDR3 is TGTGCCAGCAGCCGATACCTGGGACTAGCGGGGGCCTACGAGCAGTACTTC.